A selection of T cell receptor beta chains follows, all from one sample in a study of shared clonotypes between healthy human individuals. Profiling relied on immunoSEQ multiplex PCR, and the TCRdb table lists in-frame clones only, not all of them. The sample has 2 million to 2.5 million clones; 85% to 95% are singletons. The sequencing sample was made of naive CD4+ T cells from PBMCs. The receptors originated from a man aged 18 to 29 in good health. Some clones in this sample may be carry-over from other donors' samples. Both conserved end residues are part of each CDR3. A D gene is named only where the DNA matches it firmly. Clone size, where shown, is once, few, many, or a class for clones that have expanded.

CDR3aa	CDR3nt	j_gene	abundance	v_gene	d_gene
CASTTGATSGANVLTF	TGTGCCAGCACTACGGGGGCTACCTCTGGGGCCAACGTCCTGACTTTC	TRBJ2-6	.	TRBV2	.
CASSSETGSQAFF	TGTGCCAGCAGCTCAGAAACGGGGTCACAAGCTTTCTTT	TRBJ1-1	.	TRBV7-9	.
CASSVDGLSYGELFF	TGTGCCAGCAGCGTAGATGGGCTTAGCTACGGGGAGCTGTTTTTT	TRBJ2-2	.	TRBV9	.
CARNQVGSYEQYF	TGTGCCAGAAACCAGGTCGGTTCCTACGAGCAGTACTTC	TRBJ2-7	.	TRBV15	.
CASSVKGRSEAFF	TGTGCCAGCAGCGTAAAGGGGCGCTCTGAAGCTTTCTTT	TRBJ1-1	.	TRBV9	.
CASGSGGGETQYF	TGTGCCAGCGGATCTGGAGGCGGGGAGACCCAGTACTTC	TRBJ2-5	.	TRBV5-4	.
CASSPAVNKRGNTIYF	TGTGCCAGCTCACCGGCGGTGAACAAGAGGGGAAACACCATATATTTT	TRBJ1-3	.	TRBV18	.
CASSYRTSGTYEQYF	TGTGCCAGCAGTTACCGGACTAGCGGGACATACGAGCAGTACTTC	TRBJ2-7	once	TRBV6-5	TRBD2
CASSVVPGTPSTDTIYF	TGTGCCAGCAGCGTAGTTCCCGGGACACCCTCTACGGACACCATATATTTT	TRBJ1-3	once	TRBV9	.
CASSPLATPSDFSGANVLTF	TGTGCCAGCAGCCCCCTAGCCACTCCTAGTGACTTCTCTGGGGCCAACGTCCTGACTTTC	TRBJ2-6	.	TRBV9	.
CASSQTRTGQETQYF	TGCGCCAGCAGCCAGACCAGGACAGGTCAAGAGACCCAGTACTTC	TRBJ2-5	.	TRBV4-1	TRBD1
CASSLGFLRGDEQYF	TGTGCCAGCAGCTTAGGTTTTTTGAGAGGGGACGAGCAGTACTTC	TRBJ2-7	.	TRBV5-8	.
CASTPIGQASQVWGYTF	TGTGCCAGCACTCCGATTGGACAGGCCTCCCAGGTTTGGGGCTACACCTTC	TRBJ1-2	.	TRBV28	TRBD1
CASSSQGGATGVLTDTQYF	TGCGCCAGCAGCTCGCAAGGGGGGGCGACGGGAGTGCTCACAGATACGCAGTATTTT	TRBJ2-3	.	TRBV5-1	.
CASSLDPGTNEKLFF	TGCGCCAGCAGCTTGGACCCCGGGACTAATGAAAAACTGTTTTTT	TRBJ1-4	.	TRBV5-1	.
CASSLRQLGEQYF	TGTGCCAGCAGCTTAAGGCAGTTAGGCGAGCAGTACTTC	TRBJ2-7	.	TRBV7-2	.
CASSQYRFRSSYEQYF	TGTGCCAGCAGTCAATACAGGTTCCGGAGCTCCTACGAGCAGTACTTC	TRBJ2-7	.	TRBV27	.
CASSLTGQGLETQYF	TGTGCCAGCAGCTTAACGGGACAGGGTTTGGAGACCCAGTACTTC	TRBJ2-5	.	TRBV7-3	TRBD1
CASRRAVGYTDTQYF	TGCGCCAGCAGGCGAGCGGTCGGCTACACAGATACGCAGTATTTT	TRBJ2-3	.	TRBV4-3	.
CASGESYNEQFF	TGTGCAAGCGGAGAATCCTACAATGAGCAGTTCTTC	TRBJ2-1	.	TRBV9	.
CASSPGTSGGETQYF	TGTGCCAGCAGCCCCGGGACTAGCGGAGGAGAGACCCAGTACTTC	TRBJ2-5	.	TRBV5-4	TRBD2
CASSLSRPINQPQHF	TGTGCCAGCAGTTTATCCAGGCCCATAAATCAGCCCCAGCATTTT	TRBJ1-5	.	TRBV28	.
CASTRVTEAFF	TGTGCCAGCACTCGGGTCACTGAAGCTTTCTTT	TRBJ1-1	few	TRBV2	.
CASSLRQGCYDNEQFF	TGTGCCAGCAGCCTACGACAGGGATGCTATGACAATGAGCAGTTCTTC	TRBJ2-1	.	TRBV21-1	.
CASSQVRPGRTGELFF	TGTGCCAGCAGCCAGGTTCGGCCTGGGAGGACCGGGGAGCTGTTTTTT	TRBJ2-2	.	TRBV14	.
CAGKTSAVDTQYF	TGTGCCGGAAAGACTAGCGCCGTAGATACGCAGTATTTT	TRBJ2-3	.	TRBV6-1	TRBD2
CASSLWPGGGELFF	TGTGCCAGCAGCTTATGGCCGGGGGGCGGGGAGCTGTTTTTT	TRBJ2-2	.	TRBV7-2	TRBD2
CASSSPMNTEAFF	TGTGCCAGCAGTTCCCCTATGAACACTGAAGCTTTCTTT	TRBJ1-1	once	TRBV28	.
CASSPNRGQGAQAFF	TGTGCCAGCTCACCGAACCGCGGACAGGGGGCGCAAGCTTTCTTT	TRBJ1-1	.	TRBV18	TRBD1
CASSLAASGGPYEQYF	TGTGCCAGCAGCTTAGCTGCTAGCGGGGGACCCTACGAGCAGTACTTC	TRBJ2-7	.	TRBV7-2	TRBD2
CASSLLGDTITYEQYF	TGTGCCAGCAGCTTGCTGGGGGACACCATAACCTACGAGCAGTACTTC	TRBJ2-7	.	TRBV7-2	.
CASSLGTGSGNTIYF	TGCGCCAGCAGCTTGGGGACCGGCTCTGGAAACACCATATATTTT	TRBJ1-3	once	TRBV5-1	.
CASSLGSGTYNEQFF	TGCGCCAGCAGCCTTGGGAGCGGGACCTACAATGAGCAGTTCTTC	TRBJ2-1	.	TRBV5-1	TRBD2